Listed below are T cell receptor beta chains from one sample, sequenced in a study of shared clonotypes between healthy human individuals. TCRdb's table, derived via immunoSEQ multiplex PCR, lists solely in-frame clones and lacks some. The table lists approximately 2.4 million clones, 95% of them singletons. Sequenced input: naive CD4+ T cells sorted from blood. The receptors stem from a young man in good health. CDR3s include the opening cysteine and the closing phenylalanine or tryptophan.

J gene,V gene,CDR3 protein
TRBJ2-3,TRBV4-3,CASSQDLGLPTDTQYF
TRBJ1-4,TRBV5-1,CASSRTGGEEKLFF
TRBJ1-6,TRBV19,CASSTGTGNSPLHF
TRBJ2-2,TRBV7-2,CASSPSGLNTGELFF
TRBJ2-1,TRBV4-1,CASSQQPGLAGFGRLEQFF
TRBJ2-5,TRBV6-6,CASSHAGRERRETQYF
TRBJ2-5,TRBV7-8,CASSSGTGPRRETQYF
TRBJ2-1,TRBV7-2,CASSPAGTASYNEQFF
TRBJ1-3,TRBV4-3,CASSQDLDRPSGNTIYF
TRBJ1-5,TRBV6-1,CASKGGGDQPQHF
TRBJ2-5,TRBV7-2,CASSLNSGGQETQYF
TRBJ2-5,TRBV6-6,CASSSSLAGQETQYF
TRBJ2-3,TRBV6-1,CASTGVADTQYF
TRBJ1-4,TRBV30,CAWSVSSHREKLFF
TRBJ2-5,TRBV5-6,CASSKGTSRQETQYF
TRBJ2-2,TRBV9,CASSVDLSGELFF
TRBJ2-5,TRBV28,CASSSSGGGLETQYF
TRBJ2-7,TRBV18,CASSPRGGDEQYF
TRBJ1-1,TRBV7-9,CASSLGTEAFF
TRBJ2-7,TRBV11-2,CASSLGTEYSYEQYF
TRBJ1-4,TRBV7-6,CASSPFQTSGEKLFF
TRBJ2-1,TRBV10-3,CAISKTSGTYNEQFF
TRBJ2-3,TRBV6-4,CASSVTGAGNTQYF
TRBJ2-7,TRBV7-2,CASSFPVLGSEQYF
TRBJ1-2,TRBV18,CASSTGGSNYGYTF
TRBJ1-2,TRBV30,CAWSVRANTNYGYTF
TRBJ2-5,TRBV11-2,CASSLGRLAETQYF
TRBJ1-6,TRBV18,CASSESSLNSPLHF
TRBJ2-7,TRBV9,CASSVTSGSYEQYF
TRBJ1-2,TRBV6-5,CASSLWGGYGYTF
TRBJ1-1,TRBV5-1,CASSLSYTEAFF
TRBJ1-1,TRBV5-5,CASSLAVVAGTEAFF
TRBJ2-3,TRBV4-3,CASSQDLFSGDTQYF
TRBJ1-6,TRBV13,CASSLGRGQVSPLHF
TRBJ1-2,TRBV19,CASSSPGRDYGYTF